This T cell receptor beta chain was observed in a study of PD-1 blockade in classical Hodgkin lymphoma (dated by TCRdb to the early 2020s). Notes on the research overall: The study used TCR beta sequencing and CyTOF to define a peripheral blood immune signature of response to PD-1 blockade in classical Hodgkin lymphoma.

Turning to this clone: Its antigen is unknown. No quality values exist for individual bases; no much larger clone is one base distant.

What the authors observed across the whole study: Newly diagnosed patients were reported to have lower baseline TCR diversity than healthy donors, and relapsed/refractory patients were reported to have lower baseline TCR diversity still. The study covered only a single clinical trial cohort, and the causes of the repertoire differences, possibly disease activity or prior therapy, were still not defined.

Genomic DNA was extracted with the Qiagen DNeasy kit from unsorted PBMCs and from negatively selected CD4+ and CD8+ fractions. Amplification of TCR beta CDR3 regions was done by immunoSEQ multiplex PCR with primers that anneal to V and J segments. A synthetic immune receptor repertoire was used to minimize amplification bias, and any remaining bias was removed computationally after sequencing. Per the authors' processing: Custom Python scripts were used to quantify repertoire diversity as the Shannon entropy index. Unsorted, CD4+ and CD8+ repertoires were analyzed separately, except for combined analyses in which CD4+ and CD8+ sequences were merged in silico. Held by TCRdb, this immuneACCESS table contains in-frame sequences only and omits some clones. Under half of the omission traces to an unresolved V gene where checked; the cause of the rest is unknown. The V and J calls and clone size were taken over from that table, and D and trimming were inferred from the DNA. The sample table contains more than 30,000 clones; only one count was recorded for about 87% of them. The ten largest clones represent roughly 1.2% of the sample.

The trim is 4 bases for V and 5 bases for J, with a gap of 8 bases between the germline ends. From the cysteine through the phenylalanine, the CDR3 covers 11 amino acids. The DNA shown is the 33-base CDR3, in frame from base 1. The germline V gene encodes CDR1 DFQATT and CDR2 SNEGSKA (reference sequence). Explained via the paper, the time point label denotes: newly diagnosed, previously untreated cHL patient sample. Using a Miltenyi CD4+ T cell isolation kit, CD4+ T cells were purified from thawed PBMCs through magnetic negative selection. As a comparison group for the relapsed/refractory trial patients, PBMCs were sequenced from patients with newly diagnosed, previously untreated classical Hodgkin lymphoma. Peripheral blood was collected in 8 mL Vacutainer Cell Preparation Tubes, from which PBMCs were isolated by centrifugation and then cryopreserved. Purified CD4+ and CD8+ fractions were prepared only for cases in which an additional PBMC sample was available. Magnetically labelled cells were removed on LS columns in a quadroMACS separator, and the flow-through was collected as the purified fraction.

This TCR was recovered from a human donor with classical Hodgkin lymphoma. The sample consisted of CD4+ T cells from blood. Rearrangement joined TRBV20-1 to TRBJ2-5; the D segment could be TRBD1, given 5 matching bases. The CDR3 sequence is CSAMGHETQYF. The nucleotides read TGCAGTGCTATGGGGCACGAGACCCAGTACTTC.